This entry is about one TCR beta chain. This record belongs to a study of PD-L1 blockade in urothelial cancer. Study-level background: Blood underwent analysis 3 weeks (second dose) and 6 weeks after treatment began. Blood samples had a median of approximately 140,000 T cells, roughly 76,000 unique TCRs, and clonality around 0.08.

CDR1 is SGHTA, CDR2 FQGNSA, per germline. The CDR3 consists of 19 residues. Trimming at V came to 6 bases and at J to 6 bases, leaving 18 bases not matched to a gene. Sequencing used immunoSEQ multiplex PCR; TCRdb keeps in-frame clones, though not all of them. The table lists 75,000 to 95,000 clones, 90% to 95% of them singletons. The study enrolled patients with locally advanced or metastatic urothelial carcinoma. The rearrangement links TRBV7-2 to TRBJ2-1; TRBD2 agrees at 12 bases. The TCR originated in a man in his fifties or sixties with urothelial cancer. The sequenced sample was PBMCs, obtained around atezolizumab (anti-PD-L1) treatment. In DNA form, the CDR3 reads TGTGCCAGCAGTTTCGTTAGGACAGCTAGCGGGAGGGTTGGCAATGAGCAGTTCTTC. Translation: CASSFVRTASGRVGNEQFF.